This T cell receptor beta chain appears in the sequencing data of a study of T cells in localized non-small cell lung cancer. Findings of the study overall: Sequencing was restricted to one tumor region; therefore, heterogeneity remains possible. Across samples, adjacent lung featured a median around 56 of the top 100 tumor clones. Longer overall survival was associated with a higher density of T cells in the blood. Tumor showed lower T cell clonality than uninvolved adjacent lung, where it was highest.

CDR3 length equals 15 residues. V was clipped by 1 base and J by 9 bases, with 16 bases between them. The germline CDR1 and CDR2 sequences are SGHVS and FQNEAQ. Here immunoSEQ multiplex PCR was the method, and the copy in TCRdb shows in-frame clones only, minus some. The data show around 40,000 clones, approximately 91% seen once. About this clone: Its specificity is unknown.

The TCR comes from an older female donor with stage I squamous cell lung carcinoma. V usage is TRBV7-8 and J usage is TRBJ2-1; tentatively, D is TRBD2 (6 bases). This specimen consisted of peripheral blood, obtained before any cancer treatment. The CDR3 reads CASSLVRSSVGEQFF. CDR3 DNA: TGTGCCAGCAGCTTAGTTAGGTCTAGCGTGGGTGAGCAGTTCTTC. The full variable domain, rest sourced from reference TRBV7-8 and TRBJ2-1, is GAGVSQSPRYKVAKRGQDVALRCDPISGHVSLFWYQQALGQGPEFLTYFQNEAQLDKSGLPSDRFFAERPEGSVSTLKIQRTQQEDSAVYLCASSLVRSSVGEQFFGPGTRLTVL.